Shown below are 2 T cell receptor beta chains from a single sample sequenced in a study of beta chain features in type 1 diabetes. Overall study findings and caveats: In every one of the four CD4+ subsets, TCRB CDR3s were moderately but significantly shorter in Type 1 diabetes patients.

For these TCRs, the target antigens are not known. Expressed TCRB transcripts were sequenced because the isolated RNA had all been reverse transcribed beforehand. The method was immunoSEQ multiplex PCR; TCRdb's version includes in-frame clones alone and lacks a portion of them. The sample yields about 660,000 clones, over 13% seen once. The specimen sequenced was naive CD4+ T cells from blood. The receptors were sampled from a man aged 18-30 years with type 1 diabetes.

V gene TRBV6-5 combines with J gene TRBJ1-6, with unresolved D. CDR1 MNHEY and CDR2 SVGAGI come from the germline V gene. Trimming stripped 6 bases from V and 9 bases from J, with 12 bases between. The CDR3 contains 13 residues. The CDR3 region has the DNA TGTGCCAGCAGACCAGAACCTTTTTCACCCCTCCACTTT. This gives the protein CASRPEPFSPLHF.

The chain is built from TRBV9 and TRBJ2-1, with 9 bases identical to TRBD2. CDR1 SGDLS and CDR2 YYNGEE come from the germline V gene. There are 15 residues in the CDR3. V shed 7 bases and J 2 bases; nucleotides not matched to a gene: 7. CDR3 sequence: CASSPAGGTYNEQFF. The DNA of the CDR3 is TGTGCCAGCTCCCCGGCGGGGGGGACCTACAATGAGCAGTTCTTC.